This TCR beta chain was found in a study of OX40 agonist ivuxolimab in advanced cancers. Overall study: The mean age was roughly 60 years, ranging from about 20 to 79, with around four fifths of participants male. Having had anti-PD-1, anti-PD-L1 or anti-CTLA-4 therapy before was allowed, and over 35% had some. Study-level points and caveats: Partial responders receiving 0.1-3.0 mg/kg showed among the lowest clonal expansion.

Clones were read by immunoSEQ multiplex PCR, and TCRdb kept only the in-frame ones, dropping some. The sample shows 80,000 or so clones, 80% to 95% of them seen only once. As for this clone: Its antigen is not identified.

This CDR3 region has 15 residues. Trimming removed 0 bases at V and 9 bases at J, with 13 bases between. CDR1 and CDR2 from the germline V gene are SGHRS and YFSETQ. The receptor was derived from an adult with an advanced solid tumor such as melanoma, head and neck, liver or kidney cancer. The chain recombines TRBV5-1 with TRBJ1-6, with D unresolved. The sequencing here drew on CD4+ or CD8+ T cells sorted from blood, taken in a trial of the OX40 agonist ivuxolimab. CDR3 coding DNA: TGCGCCAGCAGCTTGGATAAGCACCTGGGTTCACCCCTCCACTTT. It specifies CASSLDKHLGSPLHF. The entire variable domain, with the rest obtained from reference TRBV5-1 and TRBJ1-6, is as follows: KAGVTQTPRYLIKTRGQQVTLSCSPISGHRSVSWYQQTPGQGLQFLFEYFSETQRNKGNFPGRFSGRQFSNSRSEMNVSTLELGDSALYLCASSLDKHLGSPLHFGNGTRLTVT.